Listed below are T cell receptor beta chains from one sample, sequenced in a study of spatial heterogeneity in lung cancer. MiXCR, run by TCRdb on the 5' RACE reads, gives a single entry per CDR3 protein. In the table there are about 23,000 distinct CDR3 sequences, about 4.7% of which are singletons. Sequenced here: PBMCs, sampled at surgery. These receptors originate from a male donor with early-stage non-small cell lung cancer. Each CDR3 is given with its conserved first and last residue. Each record gives: clone size, V gene, D gene, J gene, CDR3 protein, CDR3 DNA. D genes are given only for firm matches. Clone sizes are given selectively: once, few, many, or a class where the clone is expanded.

clone_size: many; v_call: TRBV9; d_call: TRBD1; j_call: TRBJ1-3; cdr3_aa: CASSPSEAGGVWFGNTIYF; cdr3_nt: TGTGCCAGCAGCCCTTCCGAGGCAGGGGGCGTGTGGTTCGGAAACACCATATATTTT
clone_size: many; v_call: TRBV5-1; d_call: NA; j_call: TRBJ1-1; cdr3_aa: CASSPPGRANTEAFF; cdr3_nt: TGCGCCAGCAGCCCCCCAGGGAGAGCGAACACTGAAGCTTTCTTT
clone_size: many; v_call: TRBV5-1; d_call: TRBD2; j_call: TRBJ2-3; cdr3_aa: CASSLEGLAGDTQYF; cdr3_nt: TGCGCCAGCAGCTTGGAGGGACTAGCGGGTGATACGCAGTATTTT
clone_size: many; v_call: TRBV28; d_call: NA; j_call: TRBJ1-5; cdr3_aa: CASSFGARALGSNQPQHF; cdr3_nt: TGTGCCAGCAGTTTCGGGGCGCGGGCGTTAGGGAGCAATCAGCCCCAGCATTTT
clone_size: many; v_call: TRBV7-2; d_call: TRBD2; j_call: TRBJ2-2; cdr3_aa: CASSSGLAGLPGTGELFF; cdr3_nt: TGTGCCAGCAGCTCGGGACTAGCGGGCCTCCCGGGGACCGGGGAGCTGTTTTTT
clone_size: many; v_call: TRBV7-6; d_call: NA; j_call: TRBJ2-3; cdr3_aa: CASSPRRASTDTQYF; cdr3_nt: TGTGCCAGCAGCCCCCGACGGGCTAGCACAGATACGCAGTATTTT
clone_size: few; v_call: TRBV3-1; d_call: TRBD1; j_call: TRBJ1-6; cdr3_aa: CASSQGDRPYNSPLHF; cdr3_nt: TGTGCCAGCAGCCAGGGGGACAGACCCTATAATTCACCCCTCCACTTT
clone_size: many; v_call: TRBV6-2/TRBV6-3; d_call: NA; j_call: TRBJ1-1; cdr3_aa: CASSYPAWATEAFF; cdr3_nt: TGTGCCAGCAGTTACCCTGCCTGGGCCACTGAAGCTTTCTTT
clone_size: many; v_call: TRBV24-1; d_call: TRBD2; j_call: TRBJ2-5; cdr3_aa: CATGTNEASGKETQYF; cdr3_nt: TGTGCCACCGGGACCAACGAGGCTAGCGGGAAAGAGACCCAGTACTTC
clone_size: many; v_call: TRBV5-1; d_call: TRBD2; j_call: TRBJ2-1; cdr3_aa: CASSPAGESYNEQFF; cdr3_nt: TGCGCCAGCAGTCCGGCGGGGGAATCCTACAATGAGCAGTTCTTC
clone_size: many; v_call: TRBV5-4; d_call: TRBD1; j_call: TRBJ2-5; cdr3_aa: CASSPGQGGETQYF; cdr3_nt: TGTGCCAGCAGCCCCGGACAGGGAGGAGAGACCCAGTACTTC
clone_size: medium-sized; v_call: TRBV7-2; d_call: TRBD2; j_call: TRBJ2-1; cdr3_aa: CASSFELADNEQFF; cdr3_nt: TGTGCCAGCAGCTTCGAACTAGCGGACAATGAGCAGTTCTTC
clone_size: medium-sized; v_call: TRBV6-4; d_call: NA; j_call: TRBJ2-1; cdr3_aa: CASSESDSSYNEQFF; cdr3_nt: TGTGCCAGCAGTGAGTCGGACAGCTCCTACAATGAGCAGTTCTTC
clone_size: many; v_call: TRBV27; d_call: TRBD1; j_call: TRBJ2-1; cdr3_aa: CASRTGGINEQFF; cdr3_nt: TGTGCCAGCAGGACAGGGGGTATTAATGAGCAGTTCTTC
clone_size: many; v_call: TRBV7-3; d_call: NA; j_call: TRBJ2-2; cdr3_aa: CASSLTRTEKNTGELFF; cdr3_nt: TGTGCCAGCAGCTTAACGCGGACCGAGAAGAACACCGGGGAGCTGTTTTTT
clone_size: few; v_call: TRBV12-3/TRBV12-4; d_call: TRBD1; j_call: TRBJ2-1; cdr3_aa: CASRPGTVNNEQFF; cdr3_nt: TGTGCCAGCAGGCCCGGGACAGTAAACAATGAGCAGTTCTTC
clone_size: many; v_call: TRBV5-1; d_call: NA; j_call: TRBJ2-5; cdr3_aa: CASSFAGIQETQYF; cdr3_nt: TGCGCCAGCAGCTTCGCGGGGATACAAGAGACCCAGTACTTC
clone_size: many; v_call: TRBV3-1; d_call: NA; j_call: TRBJ1-6; cdr3_aa: CASRQTGRSPLHF; cdr3_nt: TGTGCCAGCCGCCAAACAGGGCGATCACCCCTCCACTTT
clone_size: many; v_call: TRBV7-6; d_call: NA; j_call: TRBJ2-5; cdr3_aa: CASSLDGYRAIQETQYF; cdr3_nt: TGTGCCAGCAGCTTAGACGGATACAGGGCTATACAGGAGACCCAGTACTTC
clone_size: few; v_call: TRBV7-3; d_call: TRBD1; j_call: TRBJ2-3; cdr3_aa: CASSLRDRGPDTQYF; cdr3_nt: TGTGCCAGCAGCCTCCGGGACAGGGGGCCAGATACGCAGTATTTT
clone_size: NA; v_call: TRBV7-2; d_call: NA; j_call: TRBJ1-1; cdr3_aa: CASSLSQGHTEAFF; cdr3_nt: TGTGCCAGCAGCTTGAGTCAGGGCCACACTGAAGCTTTCTTT
clone_size: many; v_call: TRBV20-1; d_call: NA; j_call: TRBJ2-5; cdr3_aa: CSARDPGGRGETQYF; cdr3_nt: TGCAGTGCTAGAGATCCCGGGGGGCGCGGTGAGACCCAGTACTTC
clone_size: many; v_call: TRBV7-3; d_call: TRBD2; j_call: TRBJ2-5; cdr3_aa: CASSHRVAGARAPETQYF; cdr3_nt: TGTGCCAGCAGTCACCGGGTAGCGGGAGCTAGGGCCCCAGAGACCCAGTACTTC
clone_size: many; v_call: TRBV28; d_call: NA; j_call: TRBJ2-7; cdr3_aa: CASSLPAYEQYF; cdr3_nt: TGTGCCAGCAGTTTACCGGCCTACGAGCAGTACTTC
clone_size: medium-sized; v_call: TRBV10-3; d_call: NA; j_call: TRBJ2-3; cdr3_aa: CAIRAGSTDTQYF; cdr3_nt: TGTGCCATCAGAGCGGGTAGCACAGATACGCAGTATTTT
clone_size: many; v_call: TRBV18; d_call: NA; j_call: TRBJ1-1; cdr3_aa: CASSPPTAVLLNTEAFF; cdr3_nt: TGTGCCAGCTCACCACCGACAGCCGTTCTCCTGAACACTGAAGCTTTCTTT
clone_size: NA; v_call: TRBV30; d_call: NA; j_call: TRBJ1-1; cdr3_aa: CAWSNRLSAFF; cdr3_nt: TGTGCCTGGAGTAACCGCCTGAGCGCTTTCTTT
clone_size: NA; v_call: TRBV11-2; d_call: NA; j_call: TRBJ1-1; cdr3_aa: CASSPQRVRAFF; cdr3_nt: TGTGCCAGCAGCCCCCAAAGGGTTCGAGCTTTCTTT
clone_size: NA; v_call: TRBV20-1; d_call: NA; j_call: TRBJ1-2; cdr3_aa: CSARQRVGDGYTF; cdr3_nt: TGCAGTGCCCGACAGCGAGTAGGGGATGGCTACACCTTC
clone_size: many; v_call: TRBV5-1; d_call: NA; j_call: TRBJ1-1; cdr3_aa: CASSTNGRGNAEAFF; cdr3_nt: TGCGCCAGCAGCACGAACGGACGGGGGAACGCTGAAGCTTTCTTT
clone_size: NA; v_call: TRBV28; d_call: NA; j_call: TRBJ2-7; cdr3_aa: CASSLSRISYEQYF; cdr3_nt: TGTGCCAGCAGTTTATCGCGGATCAGCTACGAGCAGTACTTC
clone_size: many; v_call: TRBV28; d_call: NA; j_call: TRBJ2-2; cdr3_aa: CANRSPNTGELFF; cdr3_nt: TGTGCCAACCGAAGTCCGAACACCGGGGAGCTGTTTTTT
clone_size: few; v_call: TRBV27; d_call: NA; j_call: TRBJ1-1; cdr3_aa: CASIHPLGSQRAFF; cdr3_nt: TGTGCCAGCATACATCCTTTGGGGAGCCAAAGGGCTTTCTTT
clone_size: medium-sized; v_call: TRBV20-1; d_call: NA; j_call: TRBJ2-1; cdr3_aa: CSASQDRNEQFF; cdr3_nt: TGCAGTGCTAGCCAGGACAGAAATGAGCAGTTCTTC
clone_size: many; v_call: TRBV11-2; d_call: NA; j_call: TRBJ1-2; cdr3_aa: CASSLNLGANYGYTF; cdr3_nt: TGTGCCAGCAGCTTAAATTTGGGGGCGAACTATGGCTACACCTTC
clone_size: many; v_call: TRBV10-3; d_call: TRBD1; j_call: TRBJ1-1; cdr3_aa: CAISGGTGSSGTEAFF; cdr3_nt: TGTGCCATCAGCGGGGGGACAGGGAGCTCGGGCACTGAAGCTTTCTTT
clone_size: many; v_call: TRBV7-3; d_call: NA; j_call: TRBJ1-6; cdr3_aa: CASSRQSGSPLHF; cdr3_nt: TGTGCCAGCAGTAGACAGTCTGGCTCACCCCTCCACTTT